This TCR beta chain derives from a study of T cell responses to AZD1222 COVID-19 vaccine. Profiled with immunoSEQ multiplex PCR; TCRdb holds only in-frame clones, not every one. The sample lists 85,000 to 95,000 clones; over 75% were seen once. The study, taken as a whole, reports: Clonal diversity may have been underestimated, and the donors were mostly white British, with more females than males. All repertoire sampling was performed exclusively after the peak T cell response.

Germline lookup yields CDR1 LGHNA and CDR2 YNFKEQ. Trimming pared 0 bases from V and 0 bases from J, leaving 11 bases between. The CDR3 length is 16 residues. A remark on this clone: No antigen is known for it.

The rearrangement joins TRBV4-2 to TRBJ1-2; D is uncertain. This clonotype was sampled from an adult who received the AZD1222 COVID-19 vaccine. The sequences come from peripheral blood, collected 28 days after the second AZD1222 dose. CDR3 in DNA: TGTGCCAGCAGCCAAGAGAGCGCTCTGACTAACTATGGCTACACCTTC. The encoded protein is CASSQESALTNYGYTF.